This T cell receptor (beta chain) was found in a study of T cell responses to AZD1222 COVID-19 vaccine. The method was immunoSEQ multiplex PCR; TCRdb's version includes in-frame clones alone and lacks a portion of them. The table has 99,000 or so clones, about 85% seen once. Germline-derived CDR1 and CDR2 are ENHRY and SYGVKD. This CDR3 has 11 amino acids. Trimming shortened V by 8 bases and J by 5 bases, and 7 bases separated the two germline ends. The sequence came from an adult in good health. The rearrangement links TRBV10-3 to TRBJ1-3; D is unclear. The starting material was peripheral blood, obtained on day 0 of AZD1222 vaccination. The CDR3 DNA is TGTGCCATCGGTTCGAGAAACACCATATATTTT. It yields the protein CAIGSRNTIYF.